Listed here are 11 T cell receptor beta chains from one sample, sequenced in a study of blood T cell repertoires in COVID-19. Clones were read by immunoSEQ multiplex PCR, and TCRdb kept only the in-frame ones, dropping some. The top ten hold approximately 4.6% of the sample, which has some 150,000 clones, around four fifths seen once. The sequencing input was peripheral blood. The receptor source for this set is a human donor in a cohort sampled during active COVID-19.

The chain uses TRBV11-2 and TRBJ2-2, with TRBD2 matching 9 bases. Germline values: CDR1 SGHAT, CDR2 FQNNGV. The J segment lost 0 bases and the V segment lost 8 bases, leaving 7 bases of the junction unmatched. This CDR3 has 16 residues. The CDR3 protein is CASRLRGGANTGELFF. CDR3 nucleotides: TGTGCCAGCCGACTCCGCGGGGGGGCGAACACCGGGGAGCTGTTTTTT.

There are a few counts of this clone. In nucleotides, the CDR3 is TGTGCCAGCAGCCAAGACGCCAGGGGAGGGGACTATGGCTACACCTTC. Translation gives CASSQDARGGDYGYTF. The chain uses TRBV3-1 (or the pseudogene TRBV3-2) and TRBJ1-2; possible D gene TRBD1, 6 bases. V lost 0 bases and J lost 3, with 14 bases in between. This CDR3 spans 16 amino acids. Germline CDR1 and CDR2: LGHDT and YNNKEL (reference sequence).

This clone was observed a handful of times. This sequence joins TRBV28 and TRBJ2-2, with 8 bases lining up with TRBD2. The CDR3 extends over 17 amino acids. Germline CDR1 and CDR2: MDHEN and SYDVKM. Trimming at V came to 7 bases and at J to 7 bases, leaving 17 bases not matched to a gene. CDR3 sequence: CASTSLSGLGGIGELFF. CDR3 in DNA: TGTGCCAGCACTTCTCTGTCGGGACTAGGAGGAATCGGGGAGCTGTTTTTT.

DNA for the CDR3: TGTGCCAGCAGCTGGGGGCGGGGGCTAGAGACCCAGTACTTC. Translating gives CASSWGRGLETQYF. The rearrangement uses TRBV5-4 and TRBJ2-5; maybe TRBD2 (7 bases). This CDR3 is built from 14 residues. The germline V and J ends were trimmed by 3 bases and 4 bases, with 13 bases remaining between them. Germline CDR1 reads SGHNT; CDR2 reads YYREEE (reference sequence).

The chain has TRBV19 and TRBJ1-5, with 7 bases identical to TRBD1. V gave up 6 bases and J gave up 4 bases; unmatched junction bases: 6. The CDR3 runs to 14 residues. Germline CDR1 reads LNHDA; CDR2 reads SQIVND (reference sequence). CDR3 sequence: CASSGTAQNQPQHF. As DNA, the CDR3 is TGTGCCAGTAGCGGGACAGCCCAAAATCAGCCCCAGCATTTT.

Only one count was recorded for this clone. The chain is built from TRBV18 and TRBJ2-1; possibly TRBD2 for D (6 bases). CDR3 length: 17 amino acids. V was trimmed by 1 base and J by 0 bases, leaving 13 bases between them. Germline V lookup: CDR1 KGHSH, CDR2 LQKENI. Here the CDR3 DNA reads TGTGCCAGCTCACCACGCGGGACGACCGCCTCCTACAATGAGCAGTTCTTC. This sequence encodes CASSPRGTTASYNEQFF. Together with reference TRBV18 and TRBJ2-1, the CDR3 gives the full variable domain: NAGVMQNPRHLVRRRGQEARLRCSPMKGHSHVYWYRQLPEEGLKFMVYLQKENIIDESGMPKERFSAEFPKEGPSILRIQQVVRGDSAAYFCASSPRGTTASYNEQFFGPGTRLTVL.

This chain links TRBV20-1 with TRBJ2-7; 8 bases align to TRBD1. Germline CDR1 is DFQATT and CDR2 is SNEGSKA (reference sequence). The trim removed 3 bases at V and 10 bases at J, leaving 5 bases unmatched. The CDR3 has 11 residues. The CDR3, as DNA: TGCAGTGCTAGTGCGGACAGGGACCAGTACTTC. Its translation: CSASADRDQYF.

The chain recombines TRBV9 with TRBJ2-7; 9 nucleotides match TRBD1. Looked up from germline, CDR1 is SGDLS and CDR2 is YYNGEE. CDR3 size: 15 residues. The V gene end was trimmed by 3 bases and the J gene end by 3 bases; junction bases not matched to a gene: 7. The CDR3 loop is CASSGGSGQGYEQYF. CDR3 sequence (DNA): TGTGCCAGCAGCGGTGGATCGGGACAGGGCTACGAGCAGTACTTC.

V gene TRBV7-2 combines with J gene TRBJ2-3, with 10 bases lining up with TRBD2. Per the germline V gene, CDR1 is SGHTA and CDR2 is FQGNSA. CDR3 length: 16 amino acids. V was clipped by 1 base and J by 3 bases; unmatched bases: 4. The CDR3 sequence: CASSLGRLAGTDTQYF. Here the CDR3 DNA reads TGTGCCAGCAGCTTAGGGCGACTAGCGGGTACAGATACGCAGTATTTT.

This chain's CDR3 is CAWSVLGQGLYGYTF. CDR3 in DNA: TGTGCCTGGAGTGTACTGGGACAGGGTCTCTATGGCTACACCTTC. The chain couples TRBV30 to TRBJ1-2; 9 nucleotides align to TRBD1. V shed 0 bases and J 4 bases; nucleotides not matched to a gene: 6. Germline V gene lookup returns CDR1 GTSNPN and CDR2 SVGIG (reference sequence). The CDR3 spans 15 residues.

V and J are TRBV10-3 and TRBJ1-1; 9 bases fit TRBD1. V trimming: 6 bases; J trimming: 7 bases; junction bases outside the gene matches: 3. The CDR3 contains 12 residues. Germline V gives CDR1 ENHRY, CDR2 SYGVKD. CDR3 region: CAIRPGQGEAFF. CDR3 DNA: TGTGCCATCAGACCGGGACAGGGTGAAGCTTTCTTT.